This T cell receptor beta chain was sequenced in a study of blood T cell repertoires in COVID-19. Study at large: The United States, Italy and Spain provided the acute and convalescent COVID-19 samples. Sources were T cells, B-cell-depleted T cells, or PBMCs; the material itself was cDNA or gDNA.

Methods used by the authors: Scientists estimated how many nucleated cells there were by amplifying reference gene primers. Produced via immunoSEQ multiplex PCR; TCRdb's table is partial and in-frame only. V, J and clone size were drawn from that table, and D and trimming were deduced from the DNA. The sample lists 450,000 to 500,000 clones, 70% to 90% occurring once. Trimming left V 0 bases short and J 10 bases short, with 10 bases between. From germline, CDR1 is MNHEY and CDR2 SVGEGT. The CDR3 sequence is 13 residues long. Each participant's cohort was designated according to participant-reported clinical history.

The rearrangement uses TRBV6-2 or TRBV6-3 and TRBJ2-1, with TRBD2 as a possible D gene (5 bases). The specimen sequenced was PBMCs or T cells enriched from blood (not recorded which). This TCR was recovered from an older woman who had recovered from COVID-19. DNA for the CDR3: TGTGCCAGCAGTTACTCGGTGATAGCGGAGCAGTTCTTC. This sequence encodes CASSYSVIAEQFF.